These 5 T cell receptor beta chains were sequenced from one sample in a study of blood T cell repertoires in COVID-19. Profiled with immunoSEQ multiplex PCR; TCRdb holds only in-frame clones, not every one. The sample lists roughly 130,000 clones, approximately 86% occurring once. The sequenced material came from PBMCs or T cells enriched from blood (not recorded which). The source is a woman aged 45-65 years who had recovered from COVID-19.

This clone was observed a few times. The rearrangement uses TRBV7-9 and TRBJ1-1; D may be TRBD1 (5 bases). This CDR3 comprises 14 residues. V was clipped by 6 bases and J by 4 bases, with 15 bases between them. CDR1 and CDR2 (germline): SEHNR, FQNEAQ (reference sequence). CDR3 bases: TGTGCCAGCAGTATCGCTACCAGGGTCACTGAAGCTTTCTTT. Translating it yields CASSIATRVTEAFF.

The V gene is TRBV3-1 (or the pseudogene TRBV3-2), the J gene TRBJ1-5; the D gene is possibly TRBD1 (6 bases). Trimming stripped 5 bases from V and 0 bases from J, with 8 bases between. The CDR3 runs to 14 residues. Per the germline V gene, CDR1 is LGHDT and CDR2 is YNNKEL (reference sequence). The CDR3 DNA follows: TGTGCCAGCAGCTACAGGGATAGCAATCAGCCCCAGCATTTT. This gives the protein CASSYRDSNQPQHF.

The chain joins TRBV4-1 to TRBJ1-5; D remains unclear. Germline V CDR1 and CDR2: MGHRA, YSYEKL. The CDR3 contains 17 residues. V lost 0 bases and J 3 bases, leaving 15 bases between the germline ends. In nucleotides, the CDR3 is TGCGCCAGCAGCCAAGAACAGTTGTCTGGCGTCAATCAGCCCCAGCATTTT. This encodes CASSQEQLSGVNQPQHF.

Only a few counts were recorded for this clone. The chain recombines TRBV9 with TRBJ1-4; D might be TRBD1 (5 bases). With 0 bases removed from V and 8 bases from J, the gap between germline ends came to 17 bases. The CDR3 consists of 16 residues. The germline V gene has CDR1 SGDLS and CDR2 YYNGEE. CDR3 nucleotides: TGTGCCAGCAGCGTAGCTACGGGAGGGGCGGGCGAAAAACTGTTTTTT. This gives the protein CASSVATGGAGEKLFF.

The rearrangement uses TRBV7-9 and TRBJ2-1, with 8 bases lining up with TRBD2. Germline V gene lookup returns CDR1 SEHNR and CDR2 FQNEAQ (reference sequence). CDR3 length equals 13 residues. V gave up 5 bases and J gave up 6 bases; unmatched junction bases: 3. The CDR3 DNA is TGTGCCAGCAGCCCCGGGACTAGCAATGAGCAGTTCTTC. Translation gives CASSPGTSNEQFF.